In this sample, the clone carrying this T cell receptor (beta chain) turned up once. This sample is drawn from a study of graft-versus-host responses after intestinal transplantation. Plating combined roughly 200,000 CFSE-labeled responder cells with roughly 200,000 irradiated, violet-dye-labeled stimulator cells. A sort after the reaction isolated proliferating CFSE-low CD3+CD4+ and CD3+CD8+ responders. Study-wide results and limits: Early after transplant, HvG declines were associated with peak levels of circulating GvH clones.

The CDR3 covers 17 residues. With V trimmed by 1 base and J by 7 bases, 12 bases remained unmatched. The V gene's germline CDR1 is SGHTA and CDR2 FQGTGA. Profiled with immunoSEQ multiplex PCR; TCRdb holds only in-frame clones, not every one. The sample includes about 12,000 clones, 35% seen only once; the top ten take roughly 3.2%. This specimen was alloreactive CD8+ T cells from a mixed lymphocyte reaction culture, taken before intestinal transplant. As for subset: CFSE-low proliferating T cells sorted from roughly 6-day pre-transplant mixed lymphocyte reaction (GvH or HvG direction). The sequence came from a human patient who received an intestinal transplant. The chain joins TRBV7-3 to TRBJ2-1; 8 bases map to TRBD2. The CDR3 region is CASSLSGAGGHFNEQFF. The CDR3 DNA reads as TGTGCCAGCAGCTTAAGCGGCGCGGGAGGTCACTTTAATGAGCAGTTCTTC.